The TCR beta chain under discussion was sequenced for a study of blood T cell repertoires in COVID-19. The wider study: Sample material is recorded as cDNA or gDNA derived from T cells, B-cell-depleted T cells, or PBMCs.

As regards this clone: The sample holds other DNA sequences that translate to the same CDR3.

CDR1 is SEHNR, CDR2 FQNEAQ, per germline (reference sequence). V lost 3 bases, J lost 5 bases, and 16 bases lay in between. This CDR3 spans 16 amino acids. This table comes from immunoSEQ multiplex PCR, and its TCRdb copy is limited to in-frame clones, with some not included. The sample carries almost 200,000 clones, roughly 90% recorded once. This clonotype was obtained from a woman younger than 35 who had recovered from COVID-19. V is TRBV7-9 and J is TRBJ2-2; a possible D gene is TRBD1 (6 bases). The sample comprised PBMCs or T cells enriched from blood (not recorded which). The CDR3 bases are TGTGCCAGCAGCTTGGCTTCTGGGGGCCGGACCGGGGAGCTGTTTTTT. It specifies CASSLASGGRTGELFF.